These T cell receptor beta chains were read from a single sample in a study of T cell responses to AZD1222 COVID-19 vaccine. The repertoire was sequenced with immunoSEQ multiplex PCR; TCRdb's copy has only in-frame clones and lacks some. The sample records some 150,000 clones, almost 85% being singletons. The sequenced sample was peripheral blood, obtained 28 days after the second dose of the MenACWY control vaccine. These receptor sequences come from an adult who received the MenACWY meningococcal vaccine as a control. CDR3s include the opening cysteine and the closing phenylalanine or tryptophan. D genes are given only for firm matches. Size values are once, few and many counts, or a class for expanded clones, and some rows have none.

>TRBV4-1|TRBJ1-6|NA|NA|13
TGCGCCAGCAGCCAATCATTGGTATCACCCCTCCACTTT
CASSQSLVSPLHF
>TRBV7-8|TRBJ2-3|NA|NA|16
TGTGCCAGCAGGACTTTCGCCAGCATCGATGCAGATACGCAGTATTTT
CASRTFASIDADTQYF
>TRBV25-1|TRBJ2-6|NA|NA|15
TGTGCCAGCAGTGATGTGGGTGGTGGGGCCAACGTCCTGACTTTC
CASSDVGGGANVLTF
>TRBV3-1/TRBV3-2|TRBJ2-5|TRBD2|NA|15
TGTGCCAGCAGCCAAGAGGGGGGGTACCAAGAGACCCAGTACTTC
CASSQEGGYQETQYF
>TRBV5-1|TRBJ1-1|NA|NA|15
TGCGCCAGCAGCCTTAGCGGGACTTGGAACACTGAAGCTTTCTTT
CASSLSGTWNTEAFF
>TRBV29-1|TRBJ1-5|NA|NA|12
TGCAGCATCTCTCAGGAGAATCAGCCCCAGCATTTT
CSISQENQPQHF
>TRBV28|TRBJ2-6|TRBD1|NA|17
TGTGCCACCTCGCCCGGGACAGGGGGCTCTGGGGCCAACGTCCTGACTTTC
CATSPGTGGSGANVLTF
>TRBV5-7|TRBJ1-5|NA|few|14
TGTGCCAGCAGCTTGTTTGACAGTCAACAGCCCCAGCATTTT
CASSLFDSQQPQHF
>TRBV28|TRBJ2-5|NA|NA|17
TGTGCCAGCAGTTCTAACGGGGTAGCAACGTTTCAAGAGACCCAGTACTTC
CASSSNGVATFQETQYF
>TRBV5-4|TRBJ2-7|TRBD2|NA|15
TGTGCCAGCAGCTGGACCCTAGCGGCTTCCTACGAGCAGTACTTC
CASSWTLAASYEQYF
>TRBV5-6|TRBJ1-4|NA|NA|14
TGTGCCAGCACCCCCGGAGCAACTAATGAAAAACTGTTTTTT
CASTPGATNEKLFF
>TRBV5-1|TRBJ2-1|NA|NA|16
TGCGCCAGCAGCGGAATGGGCTTGCAGGGGGGAAATGAGCAGTTCTTC
CASSGMGLQGGNEQFF
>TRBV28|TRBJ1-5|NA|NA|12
TGTGCCAGCAGTTTAATTTCTCAGCCCCAGCATTTT
CASSLISQPQHF
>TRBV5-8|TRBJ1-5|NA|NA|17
TGTGCCAGCAGCTTGGCCAGGGTGGACTATAGCAATCAGCCCCAGCATTTT
CASSLARVDYSNQPQHF
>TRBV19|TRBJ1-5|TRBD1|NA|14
TGTGCCAGTAGTTCCGGACAGGGGTATCAGCCCCAGCATTTT
CASSSGQGYQPQHF
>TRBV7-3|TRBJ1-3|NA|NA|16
TGTGCCAGCACCACCCGGGCCCTACGGGATGGAAACACCATATATTTT
CASTTRALRDGNTIYF
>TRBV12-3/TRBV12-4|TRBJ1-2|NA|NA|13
TGTGCCAGCAGGGTACTTGAGGCATCTGGCTACACCTTC
CASRVLEASGYTF
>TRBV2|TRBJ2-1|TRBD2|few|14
TGTGCCACTAGACTAGCGGGGGGCTGGAATGAGCAGTTCTTC
CATRLAGGWNEQFF
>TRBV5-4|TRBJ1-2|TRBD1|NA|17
TGTGCCAGCAGCCAAGGGACTGGACAGGGGGGAGTCTATGGCTACACCTTC
CASSQGTGQGGVYGYTF
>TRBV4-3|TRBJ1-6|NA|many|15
TGCGCCAGCAGCCAAGGTGGAAGGGACAATTCACCCCTCCACTTT
CASSQGGRDNSPLHF
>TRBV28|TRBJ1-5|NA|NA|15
TGTGCCAGCAGTTTGAGGAGCTCGAACAATCAGCCCCAGCATTTT
CASSLRSSNNQPQHF
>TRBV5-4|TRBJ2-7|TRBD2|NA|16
TGTGCCAGCAGCGGGGCGCTAGCGGGAGGGGAAAGCGAGCAGTACTTC
CASSGALAGGESEQYF
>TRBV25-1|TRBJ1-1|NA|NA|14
TGTGCCAGCAGTGGTTCTGGCTGGGCGGGTGAAGCTTTCTTT
CASSGSGWAGEAFF
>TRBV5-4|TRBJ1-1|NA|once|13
TGTGCCAGCAGCTTGACAGCGAACACTGAAGCTTTCTTT
CASSLTANTEAFF
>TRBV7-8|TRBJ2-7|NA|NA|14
TGTGCCAGCAGCTCCCGTCTAAACCCCTACGAGCAGTACTTC
CASSSRLNPYEQYF
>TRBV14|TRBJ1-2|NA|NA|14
TGTGCCAGCAGCCCGCTCCCGGGGGATGGTGGCTACACCTTC
CASSPLPGDGGYTF
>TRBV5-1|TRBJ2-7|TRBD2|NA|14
TGCGCCAGCAGCATACTAGCGGAGGGGGACGAGCAGTACTTC
CASSILAEGDEQYF
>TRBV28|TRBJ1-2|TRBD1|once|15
TGTGCCAGCAGTTTACAAGGGGGCGCTCCACCCGGCTACACCTTC
CASSLQGGAPPGYTF
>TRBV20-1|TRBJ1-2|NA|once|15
TGCAGTGCTAGTCCCATCCCTACAGCCAACTATGGCTACACCTTC
CSASPIPTANYGYTF
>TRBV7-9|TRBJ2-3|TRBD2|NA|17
TGTGCCAGCAGCTTATCAATAGCGGGAGCGGGCACAGATACGCAGTATTTT
CASSLSIAGAGTDTQYF
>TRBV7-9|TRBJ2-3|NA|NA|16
TGTGCCAGCAGCCCATACGATTCGGTGGGCACAGATACGCAGTATTTT
CASSPYDSVGTDTQYF
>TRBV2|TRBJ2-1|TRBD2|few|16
TGTGCCAGCAGTCGAGCGGCTAGCGGGAGCTACAATGAGCAGTTCTTC
CASSRAASGSYNEQFF
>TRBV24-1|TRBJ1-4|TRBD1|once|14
TGTGCCACCAGCGGGACAGGGGCCGGGGAAAAACTGTTTTTT
CATSGTGAGEKLFF
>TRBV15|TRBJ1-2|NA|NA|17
TGTGCCACCAGCAGAGATGTGGGCGCCAGAGAGGGCGATGGCTACACCTTC
CATSRDVGAREGDGYTF
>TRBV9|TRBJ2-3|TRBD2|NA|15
TGTGCCAGCAGCGTAGCTCCCGGGGGGGCGGATACGCAGTATTTT
CASSVAPGGADTQYF
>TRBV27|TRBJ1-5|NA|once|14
TGTGCCAGCAGCCCAAGGGGTATAGTCGGGCCCCAGCATTTT
CASSPRGIVGPQHF